This T cell receptor beta chain was recorded in a study of blood T cell repertoires in COVID-19. The CDR3 has 17 residues. Trimming stripped 5 bases from V and 0 bases from J, with 18 bases between. Germline V lookup: CDR1 SGHAT, CDR2 FQNNGV. As processed by the authors: How many nucleated cells were present was estimated from reference gene primer amplification. Method: immunoSEQ multiplex PCR; TCRdb's copy keeps in-frame clones and lacks some. The V and J calls and the clone size are those of that table, but D and trimming were determined from the DNA. The data contain under 300,000 clones, 87% of them singletons.

This receptor was identified in a woman under 40 with acute COVID-19. The chain carries TRBV11-2 and TRBJ2-3, with a possible D match to TRBD2 (6 bases). Sequencing was carried out using PBMCs or T cells enriched from blood (not recorded which). The chain's CDR3 is CASSRPGTGPSTDTQYF. In DNA form, the CDR3 reads TGTGCCAGCAGCCGTCCCGGGACTGGACCTAGCACAGATACGCAGTATTTT.